Listed below are T cell receptor beta chains from one sample, sequenced in a study of T cells in Graves' hyperthyroidism and ophthalmopathy. Each CDR3 protein gets one entry after TCRdb re-called the multiplex PCR reads with MiXCR. The sample includes hundreds of thousands of distinct CDR3 sequences, 14% of them seen just once. The sample taken for sequencing was blood. These receptors all come from a woman aged 25-40 years with Graves' hyperthyroidism that later progressed to Graves' ophthalmopathy. Each CDR3 is given with its conserved first and last residue. A D gene is named only where the DNA matches it firmly. A clone size is listed for some rows: how often the clone was seen (once, few, many), or a class if it is expanded.

j_call v_call clone_size d_call cdr3_length cdr3_nt cdr3_aa
TRBJ2-3 TRBV29-1 - TRBD1 13 TGCAGCGCCCAGGGGGTTTGGACAGATACGCAGTATTTT CSAQGVWTDTQYF
TRBJ1-2 TRBV2 many TRBD1 16 TGTGCCAGCAGTGGTAGCGGACAGGGGGCATTTGATGGCTACACCTTC CASSGSGQGAFDGYTF
TRBJ1-2 TRBV7-3 many - 13 TGTGCCAGCAGCTTAACCGGGGCGGATGGCTACACCTTC CASSLTGADGYTF
TRBJ2-5 TRBV24-1 many - 13 TGTGCCACCAGTGATTTGAGACTGGGGACCCAGTACTTC CATSDLRLGTQYF
TRBJ2-3 TRBV24-1 - TRBD2 18 TGTGCCACCTCCGGGACTAGCGGAGTCCTAGGGTATATAGATACGCAGTATTTT CATSGTSGVLGYIDTQYF
TRBJ1-5 TRBV28 many TRBD1 16 TGTGCCAGCAGTCCCCCCGGACAGGGCATCAATCAGCCCCAGCATTTT CASSPPGQGINQPQHF
TRBJ2-1 TRBV20-1 many - 16 TGCAGTGCTAGAGATCGTGTCGGAATCTCCTACAATGAGCAGTTCTTC CSARDRVGISYNEQFF
TRBJ2-5 TRBV18 many - 15 TGTGCCAGCTCACCGCGAACGGACAGTACAGAGACCCAGTACTTC CASSPRTDSTETQYF
TRBJ2-1 TRBV24-1 - - 15 TGTGCCACCAGCGGGGGTCCGCGGGGACAGAATGAGCAGTTCTTC CATSGGPRGQNEQFF
TRBJ1-2 TRBV4-3 few - 14 TGCGCCAGCAGCGCCAGGGTCCAGTTTTATGGCTACACCTTC CASSARVQFYGYTF
TRBJ1-1 TRBV5-1 - - 12 TGCGCCAGTGGACAGCCTAACACTGAAGCTTTCTTT CASGQPNTEAFF
TRBJ2-7 TRBV20-1 many TRBD2 14 TGCAGTGCCCCCATAGCGGGAATCTTCTACGAGCAGTACTTC CSAPIAGIFYEQYF
TRBJ1-4 TRBV4-3 - - 17 TGCGCCAGCAGCCAAGAGGGACCAAGTCAATCTAGTGAAAAACTGTTTTTT CASSQEGPSQSSEKLFF